These 2 T cell receptor beta chains were all obtained from the same sample, sequenced in a study of blood T cell repertoires in COVID-19. Method: immunoSEQ multiplex PCR; TCRdb's copy keeps in-frame clones and lacks some. The sample gives around 150,000 clones, approximately 81% of which show up once; around 8% is in the top ten. Specimen: peripheral blood. The receptors were gathered from a woman in her sixties or seventies with active or convalescent COVID-19.

This clone was seen a few times. The J gene is TRBJ1-4, the V gene TRBV27; D remains ambiguous. Trimming pared 4 bases from V and 8 bases from J, leaving 11 bases between. CDR3 length equals 13 residues. The V gene's germline CDR1 is MNHEY and CDR2 SMNVEV (reference sequence). The CDR3 loop reads CASSWNTGEKLFF. CDR3 in DNA: TGTGCCAGCAGTTGGAATACGGGAGAAAAACTGTTTTTT.

As regards this clone: The DNA is left out, because the CDR3 cannot be placed on it with certainty; the CDR3 is given as TCRdb lists it. V and J are TRBV29-1 and TRBJ1-2. The CDR3 spans 8 amino acids, including both terminal residues. From germline, CDR1 is SQVTM and CDR2 ANQGSEA. This chain's CDR3 is CSVGEGTF.